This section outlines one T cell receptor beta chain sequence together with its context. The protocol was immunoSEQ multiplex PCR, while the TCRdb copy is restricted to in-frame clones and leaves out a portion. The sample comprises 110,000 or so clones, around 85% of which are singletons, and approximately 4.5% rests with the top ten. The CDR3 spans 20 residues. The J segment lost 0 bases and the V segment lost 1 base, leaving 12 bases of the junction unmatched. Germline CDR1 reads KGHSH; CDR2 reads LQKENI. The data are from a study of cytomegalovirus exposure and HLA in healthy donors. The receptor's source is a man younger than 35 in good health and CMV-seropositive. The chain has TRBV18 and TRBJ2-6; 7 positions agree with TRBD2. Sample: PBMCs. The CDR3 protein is CASSPRNVRGGDSGANVLTF. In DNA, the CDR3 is TGTGCCAGCTCACCACGGAATGTTCGGGGAGGGGACTCTGGGGCCAACGTCCTGACTTTC.